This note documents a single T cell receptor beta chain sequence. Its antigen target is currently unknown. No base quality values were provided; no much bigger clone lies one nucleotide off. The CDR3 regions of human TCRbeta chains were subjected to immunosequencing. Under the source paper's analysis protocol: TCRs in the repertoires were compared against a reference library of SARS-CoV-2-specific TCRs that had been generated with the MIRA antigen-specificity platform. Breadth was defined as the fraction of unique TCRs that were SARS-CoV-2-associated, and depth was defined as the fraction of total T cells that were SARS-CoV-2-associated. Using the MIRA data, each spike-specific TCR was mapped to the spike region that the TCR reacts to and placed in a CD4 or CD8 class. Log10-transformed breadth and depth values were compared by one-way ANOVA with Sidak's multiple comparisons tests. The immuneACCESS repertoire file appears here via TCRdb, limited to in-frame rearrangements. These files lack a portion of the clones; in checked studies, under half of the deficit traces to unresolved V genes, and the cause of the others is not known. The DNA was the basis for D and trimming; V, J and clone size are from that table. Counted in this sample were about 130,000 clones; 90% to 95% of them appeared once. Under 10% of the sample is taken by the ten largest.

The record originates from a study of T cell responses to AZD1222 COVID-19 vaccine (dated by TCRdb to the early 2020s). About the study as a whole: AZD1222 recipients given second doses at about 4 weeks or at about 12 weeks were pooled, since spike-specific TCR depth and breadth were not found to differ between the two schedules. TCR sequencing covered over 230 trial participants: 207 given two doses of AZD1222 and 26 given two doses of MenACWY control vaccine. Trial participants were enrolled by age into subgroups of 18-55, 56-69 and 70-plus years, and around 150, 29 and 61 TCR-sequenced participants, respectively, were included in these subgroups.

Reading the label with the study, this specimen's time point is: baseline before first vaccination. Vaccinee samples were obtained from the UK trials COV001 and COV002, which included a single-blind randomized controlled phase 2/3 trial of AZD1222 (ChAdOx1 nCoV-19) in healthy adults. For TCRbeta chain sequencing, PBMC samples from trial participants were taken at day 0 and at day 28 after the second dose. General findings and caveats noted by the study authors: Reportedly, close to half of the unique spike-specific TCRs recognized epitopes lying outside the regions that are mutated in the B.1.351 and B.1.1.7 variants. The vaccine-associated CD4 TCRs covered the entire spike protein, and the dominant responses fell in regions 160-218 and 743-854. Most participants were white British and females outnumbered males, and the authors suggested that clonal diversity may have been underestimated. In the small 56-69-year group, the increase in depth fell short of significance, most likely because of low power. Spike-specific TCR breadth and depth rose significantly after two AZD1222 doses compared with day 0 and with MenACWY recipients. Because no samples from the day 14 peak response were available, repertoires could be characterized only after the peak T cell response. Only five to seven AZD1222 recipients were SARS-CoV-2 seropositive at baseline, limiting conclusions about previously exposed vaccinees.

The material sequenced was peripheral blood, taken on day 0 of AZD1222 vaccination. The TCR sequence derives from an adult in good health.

The CDR3 has the sequence CASREEAGVGGEQFF. The nucleotides read TGTGCCAGCCGAGAAGAAGCGGGGGTTGGTGGTGAGCAGTTCTTC. The rearrangement combines TRBV28 with TRBJ2-1; 8 nucleotides in the junction match TRBD2. Trimming takes 8 bases off V and 9 bases off J; junction bases not matched to a gene: 15. The germline V gene gives CDR1 as MDHEN and CDR2 as SYDVKM. Spanning cysteine to phenylalanine, the CDR3 consists of 15 amino acids. Kept here is only the CDR3 DNA, which spans 45 bases and is read in frame from base 1.